Below, 14 T cell receptor beta chains from the same sample are listed, as sequenced in a study of spatial heterogeneity in lung cancer. TCRdb used MiXCR to reprocess the 5' RACE reads, holding one entry per CDR3 protein. The sample lists fewer than 60,000 distinct CDR3 sequences, roughly 7.4% occurring once. Stated time point: blood at routine non-recurrence follow-up after resection. Whole RNA from tumor, nontumor lung or frozen PBMC was sequenced unsorted. Material: PBMCs, obtained at follow-up. These receptors all stem from a female donor with early-stage non-small cell lung cancer.

The V gene is TRBV6-5, the J gene TRBJ2-1; D call uncertain. Per the germline V gene, CDR1 is MNHEY and CDR2 is SVGAGI. Deletions cut 0 bases from V and 7 bases from J, with 4 bases between. The CDR3 runs to 12 residues. DNA of the CDR3: TGTGCCAGCAGTTACTCGTGGAATGAGCAGTTCTTC. As protein: CASSYSWNEQFF.

This clonotype was counted a few times. V is TRBV2 and J is TRBJ2-7; 8 bases fit TRBD1. The CDR3 contains 15 residues. The V segment lost 5 bases and the J segment 0 bases; nucleotides outside the gene matches: 6. Germline CDR1 SNHLY, CDR2 FYNNEI. Here the CDR3 DNA reads TGTGCCAGCAGTACGGGACAGGATAACTCCTACGAGCAGTACTTC. This encodes CASSTGQDNSYEQYF.

This clonotype appeared many times. CDR3 amino acids: CASSRDRGREETQYF. Here the CDR3 DNA reads TGTGCCAGCAGCCGGGACAGGGGGAGAGAAGAGACCCAGTACTTC. The rearrangement links TRBV7-8 to TRBJ2-5; TRBD1 agrees at 11 bases. The CDR3 is 15 residues long. Germline V lookup: CDR1 SGHVS, CDR2 FQNEAQ. After removal of 5 bases from V and 3 bases from J, the junction contained 5 bases not matched to a gene.

The V gene is TRBV5-1, the J gene TRBJ1-1; D might be TRBD1 (6 bases). The length of the CDR3 is 16 residues. Trimming removed 0 bases at V and 10 bases at J, with 22 bases between. Germline CDR1 and CDR2: SGHRS and YFSETQ. The CDR3 spells CASSLEGGHPQRRAFF. The DNA of the CDR3 is TGCGCCAGCAGCTTGGAAGGGGGACACCCTCAAAGGCGAGCTTTCTTT.

This clonotype has a count of ten or more. The chain employs TRBV7-9 and TRBJ2-4; 12 bases are a match to TRBD2. The ends lost 5 bases at V and 0 bases at J; junction bases unmatched: 11. CDR1 is SEHNR and CDR2 is FQNEAQ in the germline V gene (reference sequence). The CDR3 runs 19 residues. Here the CDR3 DNA reads TGTGCCAGCAGCCCCCGACTAGCGGGGGTGACTCTAGCCAAAAACATTCAGTACTTC. Its protein product is CASSPRLAGVTLAKNIQYF.

This clonotype appeared a few times. This chain links TRBV18 with TRBJ1-1; D is ambiguous. Germline values: CDR1 KGHSH, CDR2 LQKENI. This CDR3 is built from 13 residues. The V and J ends lost 3 bases and 1 base respectively, with 6 bases between them. The CDR3 region has the DNA TGTGCCAGCTCACCCACGAGGAACACTGAAGCTTTCTTT. Amino acids: CASSPTRNTEAFF.

The sample holds a few counts of this clonotype. V is TRBV29-1 and J is TRBJ2-5, with D possibly matching TRBD1 (5 bases). This CDR3 comprises 14 residues. Germline lookup yields CDR1 SQVTM and CDR2 ANQGSEA. Trimming took off 4 bases at V and 5 bases at J, with 17 bases between the two ends. DNA for the CDR3: TGCAGCGTTGTTACAGGAGCGACCTGGGAGACCCAGTACTTC. As protein: CSVVTGATWETQYF.

This clonotype is judged medium-sized. This chain links TRBV7-6 with TRBJ2-3; 11 bases line up with TRBD2. V dropped 5 bases and J dropped 3; count of bases not matched to a gene: 10. This CDR3 has 17 amino acids. The V gene's germline CDR1 is SGHVS and CDR2 FNYEAQ. CDR3 sequence reads: CASSLLGASGGTDTQYF. DNA for the CDR3: TGTGCCAGCAGCCTACTTGGGGCTAGCGGGGGGACAGATACGCAGTATTTT.

Ten or more counts support this clonotype. The chain uses TRBV5-5 and TRBJ2-1; D perhaps matches TRBD2 (6 bases). V lost 0 bases and J 0 bases, leaving 7 bases between the germline ends. Germline V gene data show CDR1 as SGHKS and CDR2 as YYEKEE (reference sequence). The CDR3 covers 15 residues. CDR3 bases: TGTGCCAGCAGCTTGGTCGGGAGCTCCTACAATGAGCAGTTCTTC. Its protein is CASSLVGSSYNEQFF.

This clonotype has ten or more counts. The chain links TRBV5-6 to TRBJ1-5; weak D call: TRBD1 (6 bases). The CDR3 covers 14 residues. Germline V CDR1 and CDR2: SGHDT, YYEEEE. Trimming removed 1 base from V and 11 bases from J, with 16 bases in between. CDR3 loop: CASSLRSGDKAQHF. CDR3 nucleotides: TGTGCCAGCAGCTTGAGGAGCGGGGACAAAGCCCAGCATTTT. Full variable domain (remainder filled in from reference TRBV5-6 and TRBJ1-5): DAGVTQSPTHLIKTRGQQVTLRCSPKSGHDTVSWYQQALGQGPQFIFQYYEEEERQRGNFPDRFSGHQFPNYSSELNVNALLLGDSALYLCASSLRSGDKAQHFGDGTRLSIL.

Written as DNA, the CDR3 is TGTGCCAGCTCACCCCGGACAGGGGATTTCTACGAGCAGTACTTC. It specifies CASSPRTGDFYEQYF. The chain uses TRBV18 and TRBJ2-7, with TRBD1 matching over 9 bases. The CDR3 covers 15 residues. Unmatched junction bases numbered 6, after V lost 3 bases and J lost 3 bases. Germline values: CDR1 KGHSH, CDR2 LQKENI.

This clonotype showed up just a few times. V and J are TRBV10-2 and TRBJ1-2; TRBD1 is a possible D gene (5 bases). CDR3 size: 14 residues. V was clipped by 6 bases and J by 3 bases, with 14 bases between them. The germline V gene encodes CDR1 WSHSY and CDR2 SAAADI. The CDR3 spells CASRRDEGHYGYTF. Here the CDR3 DNA reads TGCGCCAGCAGGAGGGATGAGGGGCACTATGGCTACACCTTC.

This clonotype appeared a few times. The gene calls are TRBV2 and TRBJ2-5; TRBD1 aligns across 9 bases. The length of the CDR3 is 13 residues. J was trimmed by 5 bases and V by 2 bases; bases with no gene match: 0. Germline V CDR1 and CDR2: SNHLY, FYNNEI. CDR3: CASSETGGETQYF. Here the CDR3 DNA reads TGTGCCAGCAGTGAAACAGGGGGCGAGACCCAGTACTTC. Together with reference TRBV2 and TRBJ2-5, the CDR3 gives the full variable domain: EPEVTQTPSHQVTQMGQEVILRCVPISNHLYFYWYRQILGQKVEFLVSFYNNEISEKSEIFDDQFSVERPDGSNFTLKIRSTKLEDSAMYFCASSETGGETQYFGPGTRLLVL.

This sequence joins TRBV6-5 and TRBJ2-7, with TRBD1 matching over 8 bases. J gave up 3 bases and V 6 bases, and 4 bases lay outside the gene matches. CDR3 length: 13 residues. Germline loops: CDR1 MNHEY, CDR2 SVGAGI. The CDR3: CASSSGTGYEQYF. Here the CDR3 DNA reads TGTGCCAGCAGCTCCGGGACAGGCTACGAGCAGTACTTC.